This is a list of T cell receptor beta chains from one sample in a study of control samples from healthy donors and cancer patients. The method was immunoSEQ multiplex PCR; TCRdb's version includes in-frame clones alone and lacks a portion of them. The sample consists of 100,000 to 150,000 clones, about 90% of them appearing once. Sequences were obtained from blood. All receptors come from a woman aged 50 to 60 in good health. The CDR3 runs from the conserved cysteine through the conserved F or W. A D gene is named only where the DNA matches it firmly. For some rows the clone size is stated as once, few or many, or as a class when expanded; others skip it.

J | size | D | V | DNA | CDR3
TRBJ2-7 | NA | NA | TRBV10-2 | TGCGCCAGCGAGTACAAGTACGAGCAGTACTTC | CASEYKYEQYF
TRBJ1-1 | NA | NA | TRBV6-5 | TGTGCCAGCATCCTCACGGTGGGAACTGAAGCTTTCTTT | CASILTVGTEAFF
TRBJ1-2 | NA | NA | TRBV14 | TGTGCCAGCAGCCAAGATCGAGGGGGAGCCTTCTATGGCTACACCTTC | CASSQDRGGAFYGYTF
TRBJ1-4 | NA | NA | TRBV5-1 | TGCGCCAGCAGCGTGGGGCGAGCTAATGAAAAACTGTTTTTT | CASSVGRANEKLFF
TRBJ1-2 | NA | NA | TRBV7-2 | TGTGCCAGCAGCTTAGCACAGGACTATGGCTACACCTTC | CASSLAQDYGYTF
TRBJ1-6 | once | NA | TRBV28 | TGTGCCAGCAGTTTTTCCCATACAGGAGGTTCACCCCTCCACTTT | CASSFSHTGGSPLHF
TRBJ1-1 | NA | NA | TRBV3-1/TRBV3-2 | TGTGCCAGCAGCCGGGTTCCGGACACTGAAGCTTTCTTT | CASSRVPDTEAFF
TRBJ2-1 | NA | NA | TRBV7-2 | TGTGCCAGCAGCCCGCCCCCACGTGGTATCTCCTACAATGAGCAGTTCTTC | CASSPPPRGISYNEQFF
TRBJ1-2 | NA | TRBD1 | TRBV9 | TGTGCCAGCAGCGTAGCTTATGGACAGGAGATCGATGGCTACACCTTC | CASSVAYGQEIDGYTF
TRBJ2-7 | once | NA | TRBV7-9 | TGTGCCAGCAGCTTAACCGCCGACCTACCTCCCTACGAGCAGTACTTC | CASSLTADLPPYEQYF
TRBJ1-4 | once | NA | TRBV6-5 | TGTGCCAGCAGCCCACTCAGGGAAGGAAAACTGTTTTTT | CASSPLREGKLFF
TRBJ1-6 | NA | NA | TRBV19 | TGTGCCAGTAGTATTGGGACAACTAATTCACCCCTCCACTTT | CASSIGTTNSPLHF
TRBJ1-1 | NA | TRBD1 | TRBV5-1 | TGCGCCAGCAGCTCGACGGACAGGGGCGGCACTGAAGCTTTCTTT | CASSSTDRGGTEAFF
TRBJ1-2 | NA | NA | TRBV28 | TGTGCCAGCAGTTTAGGACAAGCGGAGGGCTATGGCTACACCTTC | CASSLGQAEGYGYTF
TRBJ2-1 | NA | NA | TRBV7-9 | TGTGCCAGCAGCCCCCTGGGTAGTTTAGGTAGCTCCTACAATGAGCAGTTCTTC | CASSPLGSLGSSYNEQFF
TRBJ2-2 | NA | TRBD1 | TRBV28 | TGTGCCAGCAGTTTTTGGGACAGGGACACCGGGGAGCTGTTTTTT | CASSFWDRDTGELFF
TRBJ1-5 | once | NA | TRBV6-5 | TGTGCCAGCAGTTACCAGGGAGGGGGCAATCAGCCCCAGCATTTT | CASSYQGGGNQPQHF
TRBJ2-3 | NA | NA | TRBV30 | TGTGCCTGGGGGGGAGGCACAGATACGCAGTATTTT | CAWGGGTDTQYF
TRBJ1-2 | NA | TRBD1 | TRBV4-1 | TGCGCCAGCAGCCAAGATGGGGTAGGACAGGGAACCTATGGCTACACCTTC | CASSQDGVGQGTYGYTF
TRBJ1-1 | NA | NA | TRBV19 | TGTGCCAGTAGTGCGAGGGTTTTAGGCACTGAAGCTTTCTTT | CASSARVLGTEAFF
TRBJ2-1 | NA | NA | TRBV12-3/TRBV12-4 | TGTGCCAGCAGTTTAGCGCTCTGGGGCATATTCTTC | CASSLALWGIFF
TRBJ2-2 | NA | NA | TRBV28 | TGTGCCAGCACCCACGGGACCCGTGATTCCGGGGAGCTGTTTTTT | CASTHGTRDSGELFF
TRBJ1-3 | NA | NA | TRBV3-1/TRBV3-2 | TGTGCCAGCAGCCACCTGACACACTCTGGAAACACCATATATTTT | CASSHLTHSGNTIYF
TRBJ1-6 | NA | NA | TRBV5-6 | TGTGCCAGCAGCTTACAGATTAACTCACCCCTCCACTTT | CASSLQINSPLHF
TRBJ1-2 | NA | NA | TRBV28 | TGTGCCAGCAGCCGGACAGAGTATGGCTACACCTTC | CASSRTEYGYTF
TRBJ2-3 | NA | NA | TRBV18 | TGTGCCAGCTCACCATCGGCGGGACTTTCGGGCACAGATACGCAGTATTTT | CASSPSAGLSGTDTQYF
TRBJ1-1 | NA | NA | TRBV7-2 | TGTGCCAGCAGCTTATCAGGGGCGAGCACTGAAGCTTTCTTT | CASSLSGASTEAFF
TRBJ1-2 | few | TRBD1 | TRBV4-1 | TGCGCCAGCAGCCGAGTGGGACAGAACTCCTATGGCTACACCTTC | CASSRVGQNSYGYTF
TRBJ2-5 | NA | NA | TRBV2 | TGTGCCAGCATGTCCGGAAGTCAAGAGACCCAGTACTTC | CASMSGSQETQYF
TRBJ2-7 | NA | NA | TRBV11-2 | TGTGCCAGCAGCGACACCCTTCAGGGTGCCTACGAGCAGTACTTC | CASSDTLQGAYEQYF
TRBJ1-1 | few | NA | TRBV7-8 | TGTGCCAGCAGTTCACCCCCCGCTCTCGGGGGCTACACTGAAGCTTTCTTT | CASSSPPALGGYTEAFF
TRBJ2-7 | NA | NA | TRBV7-8 | TGTGCCAGCAGCTTAGGGGATTCCCCAGGCGAGCAGTACTTC | CASSLGDSPGEQYF
TRBJ1-1 | NA | NA | TRBV11-3 | TGTGCCAGCAGCCCGACGGGGTCGGGCACTGAAGCTTTCTTT | CASSPTGSGTEAFF
TRBJ1-3 | NA | NA | TRBV2 | TGTGCCAGCAGTGAGCAGCTCAGCTCTGGAAACACCATATATTTT | CASSEQLSSGNTIYF
TRBJ1-2 | NA | NA | TRBV19 | TGTGCCAGTAGACAAAACTATGGCTACACCTTC | CASRQNYGYTF
TRBJ2-3 | NA | NA | TRBV5-4 | TGTGCCAGCAGCTTGGACCCCCCGGGACGCCGCACAGATACGCAGTATTTT | CASSLDPPGRRTDTQYF
TRBJ1-1 | NA | NA | TRBV2 | TGTGCCAGCAGTCACATCTCAGGGAAAACACCCCCTGGAGCTTTCTTT | CASSHISGKTPPGAFF
TRBJ1-1 | NA | TRBD1 | TRBV10-3 | TGTGCCATCAGATCAACAGGGGGCTCGGCTGAAGCTTTCTTT | CAIRSTGGSAEAFF
TRBJ1-1 | NA | NA | TRBV7-8 | TGTGCCAGCAGCTTAGGGACAAACACTGAAGCTTTCTTT | CASSLGTNTEAFF
TRBJ1-3 | NA | NA | TRBV5-5 | TGTGCCAGCAGCCAAGGAACCCCCGGGCCCGGCTCAGGAAACACCATATATTTT | CASSQGTPGPGSGNTIYF
TRBJ1-2 | NA | NA | TRBV3-1/TRBV3-2 | TGTGCCAGCAGCCAAGATTCGACAGCTAACTATGGCTACACCTTC | CASSQDSTANYGYTF
TRBJ2-7 | once | TRBD2 | TRBV4-2 | TGTGCCAGCAGCCAAGATATGGGGCTAGCGGGATTTAACTACGAGCAGTACTTC | CASSQDMGLAGFNYEQYF
TRBJ2-2 | NA | NA | TRBV9 | TGTGCCAGCAGCCCCTCTAGCACTCCGATGAGGGAGCTGTTTTTT | CASSPSSTPMRELFF
TRBJ1-1 | NA | NA | TRBV18 | TGTGCCAGCTCACCAGTTCCGGGCACTGAAGCTTTCTTT | CASSPVPGTEAFF
TRBJ2-1 | NA | TRBD2 | TRBV7-6 | TGTGCCAGCAGCTCCACGACTAGCGGTCTCGTGAATGAGCAGTTCTTC | CASSSTTSGLVNEQFF
TRBJ1-1 | NA | NA | TRBV5-1 | TGCGCCAGCAGCAAGATGGCAACCCATGTAGGCACTGAAGCTTTCTTT | CASSKMATHVGTEAFF
TRBJ1-3 | NA | NA | TRBV14 | TGTGCCAGCAGCCAGATAGACAGGACCAGCGCTGGAAACACCATATATTTT | CASSQIDRTSAGNTIYF
TRBJ1-1 | once | NA | TRBV30 | TGTGCCTGGGGGCTGGGAGGGGACACTGAAACTTTCTTT | CAWGLGGDTETFF
TRBJ1-2 | NA | NA | TRBV3-1/TRBV3-2 | TGTGCCAGCAGCCCCCTAGCGAACCCTAACTATGGCTACACCTTC | CASSPLANPNYGYTF
TRBJ2-7 | NA | TRBD2 | TRBV6-5 | TGTGCCAGCAGGAAACGGACTAGCGCTATGGGCGAGCAGTACTTC | CASRKRTSAMGEQYF